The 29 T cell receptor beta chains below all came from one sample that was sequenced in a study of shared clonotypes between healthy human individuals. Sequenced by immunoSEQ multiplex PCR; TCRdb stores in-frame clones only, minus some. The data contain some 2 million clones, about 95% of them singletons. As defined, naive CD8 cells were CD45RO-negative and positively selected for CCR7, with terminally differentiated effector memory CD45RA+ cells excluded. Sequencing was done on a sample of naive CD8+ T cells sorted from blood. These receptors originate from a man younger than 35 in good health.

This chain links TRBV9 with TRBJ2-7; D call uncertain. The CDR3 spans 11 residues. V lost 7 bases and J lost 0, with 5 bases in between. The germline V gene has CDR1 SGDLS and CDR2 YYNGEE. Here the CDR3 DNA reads TGTGCCAGCGGCACCTCCTACGAGCAGTACTTC. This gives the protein CASGTSYEQYF.

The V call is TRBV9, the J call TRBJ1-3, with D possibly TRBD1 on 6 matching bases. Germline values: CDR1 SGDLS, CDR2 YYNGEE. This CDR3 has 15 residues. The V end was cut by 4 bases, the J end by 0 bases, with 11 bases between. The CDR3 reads CASSRRDISGNTIYF. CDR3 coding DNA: TGTGCCAGCAGCCGCAGGGACATCTCTGGAAACACCATATATTTT.

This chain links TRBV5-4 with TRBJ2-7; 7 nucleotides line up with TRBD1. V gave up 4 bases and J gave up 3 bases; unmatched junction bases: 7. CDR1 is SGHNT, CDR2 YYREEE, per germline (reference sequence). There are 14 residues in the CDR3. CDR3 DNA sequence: TGTGCCAGCAGCGCCAACAGGGGAATCTACGAGCAGTACTTC. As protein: CASSANRGIYEQYF.

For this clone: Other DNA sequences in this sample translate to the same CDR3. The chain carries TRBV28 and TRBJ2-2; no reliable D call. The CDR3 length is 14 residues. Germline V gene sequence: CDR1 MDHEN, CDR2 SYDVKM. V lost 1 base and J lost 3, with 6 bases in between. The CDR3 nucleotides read TGTGCCAGCAGTTTATCTGGTGACACCGGGGAGCTGTTTTTT. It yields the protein CASSLSGDTGELFF.

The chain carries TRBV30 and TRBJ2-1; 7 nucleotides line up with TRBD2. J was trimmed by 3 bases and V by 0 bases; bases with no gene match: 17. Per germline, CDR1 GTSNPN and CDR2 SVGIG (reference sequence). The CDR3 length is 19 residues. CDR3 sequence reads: CAWSVSPFGERDFYNEQFF. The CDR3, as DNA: TGTGCCTGGAGTGTATCCCCCTTTGGTGAGCGGGATTTCTACAATGAGCAGTTCTTC.

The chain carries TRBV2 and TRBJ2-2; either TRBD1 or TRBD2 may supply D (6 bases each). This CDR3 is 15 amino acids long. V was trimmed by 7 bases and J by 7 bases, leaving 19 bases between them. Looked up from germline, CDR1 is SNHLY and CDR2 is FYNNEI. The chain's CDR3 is CASTEGGDLVGELFF. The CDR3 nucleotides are TGTGCCAGCACCGAGGGGGGAGACCTGGTCGGGGAGCTGTTTTTT.

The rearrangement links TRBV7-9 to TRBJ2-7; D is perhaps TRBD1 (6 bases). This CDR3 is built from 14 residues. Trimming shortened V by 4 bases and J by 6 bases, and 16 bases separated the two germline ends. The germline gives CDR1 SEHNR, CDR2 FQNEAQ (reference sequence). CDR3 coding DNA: TGTGCCAGCAGCTACCCCCGGGACAACATCGAGCAGTACTTC. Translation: CASSYPRDNIEQYF. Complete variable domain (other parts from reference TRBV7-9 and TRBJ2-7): DTGVSQNPRHKITKRGQNVTFRCDPISEHNRLYWYRQTLGQGPEFLTYFQNEAQLEKSRLLSDRFSAERPKGSFSTLEIQRTEQGDSAMYLCASSYPRDNIEQYFGPGTRLTVT.

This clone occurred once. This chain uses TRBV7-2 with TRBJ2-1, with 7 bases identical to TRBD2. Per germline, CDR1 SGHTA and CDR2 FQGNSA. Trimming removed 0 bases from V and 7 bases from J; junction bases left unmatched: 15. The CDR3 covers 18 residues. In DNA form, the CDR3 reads TGTGCCAGCAGCTTAGCGCATAACGGGGAGGGCCGTTGGAATGAGCAGTTCTTC. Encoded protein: CASSLAHNGEGRWNEQFF.

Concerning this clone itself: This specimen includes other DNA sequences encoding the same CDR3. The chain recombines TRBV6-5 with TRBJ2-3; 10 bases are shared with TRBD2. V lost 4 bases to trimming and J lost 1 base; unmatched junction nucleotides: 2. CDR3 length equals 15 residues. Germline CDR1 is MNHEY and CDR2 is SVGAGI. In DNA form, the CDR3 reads TGTGCCAGCAGTTCCCTAGCGGGGGGCACAGATACGCAGTATTTT. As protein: CASSSLAGGTDTQYF.

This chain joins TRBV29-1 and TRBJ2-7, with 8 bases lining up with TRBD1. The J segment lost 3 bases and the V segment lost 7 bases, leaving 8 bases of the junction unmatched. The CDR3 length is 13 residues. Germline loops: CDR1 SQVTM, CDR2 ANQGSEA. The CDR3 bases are TGCAGCGCACAGGGGGACGAAGACTACGAGCAGTACTTC. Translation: CSAQGDEDYEQYF.

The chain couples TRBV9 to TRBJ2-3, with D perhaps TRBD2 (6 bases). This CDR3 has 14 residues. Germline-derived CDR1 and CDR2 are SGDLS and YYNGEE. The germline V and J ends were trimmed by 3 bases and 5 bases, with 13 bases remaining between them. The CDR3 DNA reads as TGTGCCAGCAGCGCCTGGGGACTTCAAGATACGCAGTATTTT. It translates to CASSAWGLQDTQYF.

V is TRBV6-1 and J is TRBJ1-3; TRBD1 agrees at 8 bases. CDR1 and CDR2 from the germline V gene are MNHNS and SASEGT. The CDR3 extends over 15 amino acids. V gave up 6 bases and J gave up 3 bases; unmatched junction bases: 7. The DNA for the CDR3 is TGTGCCAGCAGCCCCGACAGGGGCTATGGAAACACCATATATTTT. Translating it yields CASSPDRGYGNTIYF.

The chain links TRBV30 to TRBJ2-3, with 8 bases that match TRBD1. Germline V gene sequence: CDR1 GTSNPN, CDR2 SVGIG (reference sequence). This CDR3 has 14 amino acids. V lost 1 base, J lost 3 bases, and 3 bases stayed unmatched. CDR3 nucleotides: TGTGCCTGGAGTGGGACAGGGTTGACAGATACGCAGTATTTT. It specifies CAWSGTGLTDTQYF.

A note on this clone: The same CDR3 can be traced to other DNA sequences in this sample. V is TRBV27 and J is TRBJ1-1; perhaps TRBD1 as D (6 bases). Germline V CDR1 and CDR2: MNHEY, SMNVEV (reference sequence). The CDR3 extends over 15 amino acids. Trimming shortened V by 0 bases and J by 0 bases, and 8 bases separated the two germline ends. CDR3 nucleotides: TGTGCCAGCAGTTTATCTGGGACATTGAACACTGAAGCTTTCTTT. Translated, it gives CASSLSGTLNTEAFF.

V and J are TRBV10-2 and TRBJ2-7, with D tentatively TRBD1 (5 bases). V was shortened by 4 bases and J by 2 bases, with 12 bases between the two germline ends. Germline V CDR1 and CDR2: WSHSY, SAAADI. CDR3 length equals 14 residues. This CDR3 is CASSGQGRAYEQYF. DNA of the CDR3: TGCGCCAGCAGTGGCCAGGGAAGGGCCTACGAGCAGTACTTC.

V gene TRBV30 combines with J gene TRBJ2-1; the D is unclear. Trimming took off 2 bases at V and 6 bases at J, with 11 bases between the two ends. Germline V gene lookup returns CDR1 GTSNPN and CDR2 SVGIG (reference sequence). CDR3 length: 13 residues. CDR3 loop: CAWSHSAPNEQFF. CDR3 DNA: TGTGCCTGGAGTCACTCGGCGCCCAATGAGCAGTTCTTC.

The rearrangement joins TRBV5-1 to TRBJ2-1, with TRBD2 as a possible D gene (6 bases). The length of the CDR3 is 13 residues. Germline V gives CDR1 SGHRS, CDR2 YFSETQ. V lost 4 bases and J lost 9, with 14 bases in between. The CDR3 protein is CASSPPGGGEQFF. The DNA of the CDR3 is TGCGCCAGCAGCCCCCCCGGGGGTGGTGAGCAGTTCTTC.

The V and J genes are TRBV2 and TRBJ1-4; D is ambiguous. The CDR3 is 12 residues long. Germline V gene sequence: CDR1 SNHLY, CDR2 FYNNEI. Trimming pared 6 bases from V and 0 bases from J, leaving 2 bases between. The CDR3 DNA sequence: TGTGCCAGCAGCCCAACTAATGAAAAACTGTTTTTT. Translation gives CASSPTNEKLFF. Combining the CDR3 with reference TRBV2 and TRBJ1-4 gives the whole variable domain EPEVTQTPSHQVTQMGQEVILRCVPISNHLYFYWYRQILGQKVEFLVSFYNNEISEKSEIFDDQFSVERPDGSNFTLKIRSTKLEDSAMYFCASSPTNEKLFFGSGTQLSVL.

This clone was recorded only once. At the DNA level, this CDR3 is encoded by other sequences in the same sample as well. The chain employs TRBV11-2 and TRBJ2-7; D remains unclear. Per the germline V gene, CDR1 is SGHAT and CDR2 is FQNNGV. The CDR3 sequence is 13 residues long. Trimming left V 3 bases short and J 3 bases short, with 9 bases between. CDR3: CASSFSLSYEQYF. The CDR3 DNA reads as TGTGCCAGCAGCTTCAGTTTGAGCTACGAGCAGTACTTC.

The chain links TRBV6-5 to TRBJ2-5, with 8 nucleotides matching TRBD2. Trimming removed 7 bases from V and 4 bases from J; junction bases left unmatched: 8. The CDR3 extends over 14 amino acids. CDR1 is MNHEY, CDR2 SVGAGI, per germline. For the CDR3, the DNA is TGTGCCAGCAATCCGGGACTAGTAGGAGAGACCCAGTACTTC. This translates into CASNPGLVGETQYF.

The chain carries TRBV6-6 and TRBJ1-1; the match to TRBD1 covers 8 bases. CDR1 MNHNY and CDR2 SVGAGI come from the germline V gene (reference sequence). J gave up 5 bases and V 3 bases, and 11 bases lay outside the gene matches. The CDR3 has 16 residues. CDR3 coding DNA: TGTGCCAGCAGTTATTACAACTTACAGGGGGAGACTGAAGCTTTCTTT. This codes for CASSYYNLQGETEAFF.

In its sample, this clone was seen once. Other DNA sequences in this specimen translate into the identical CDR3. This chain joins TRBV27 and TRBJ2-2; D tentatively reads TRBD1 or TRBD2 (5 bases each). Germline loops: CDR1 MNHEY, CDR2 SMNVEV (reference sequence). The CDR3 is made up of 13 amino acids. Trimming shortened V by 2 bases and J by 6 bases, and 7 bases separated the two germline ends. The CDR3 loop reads CASSLQGPGELFF. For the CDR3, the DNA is TGTGCCAGCAGTTTACAGGGACCCGGGGAGCTGTTTTTT.

The CDR3 region is CASSRPGRGYEQYF. The CDR3 DNA follows: TGTGCCAGCAGCCGCCCGGGGAGAGGCTACGAGCAGTACTTC. The chain uses TRBV7-9 and TRBJ2-7, with D maybe TRBD2 (5 bases). The CDR3 has 14 amino acids. CDR1 SEHNR and CDR2 FQNEAQ come from the germline V gene (reference sequence). The V end lost 5 bases, the J end lost 3 bases, and 14 bases lay between the germline ends.

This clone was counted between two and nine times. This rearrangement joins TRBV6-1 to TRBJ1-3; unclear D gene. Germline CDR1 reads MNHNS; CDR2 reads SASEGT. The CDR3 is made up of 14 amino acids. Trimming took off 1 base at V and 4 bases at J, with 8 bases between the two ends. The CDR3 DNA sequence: TGTGCCAGCAGTGAAGGCAGGAGCGGAAACACCATATATTTT. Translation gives CASSEGRSGNTIYF.

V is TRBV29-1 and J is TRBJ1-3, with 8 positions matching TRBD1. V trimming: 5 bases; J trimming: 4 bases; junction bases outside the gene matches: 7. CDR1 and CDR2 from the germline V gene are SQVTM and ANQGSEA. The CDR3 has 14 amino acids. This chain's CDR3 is CSVIKQGEGNTIYF. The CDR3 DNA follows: TGCAGCGTTATAAAACAGGGGGAAGGAAACACCATATATTTT. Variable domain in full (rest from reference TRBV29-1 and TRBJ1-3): SAVISQKPSRDICQRGTSLTIQCQVDSQVTMMFWYRQQPGQSLTLIATANQGSEATYESGFVIDKFPISRPNLTFSTLTVSNMSPEDSSIYLCSVIKQGEGNTIYFGEGSWLTVV.

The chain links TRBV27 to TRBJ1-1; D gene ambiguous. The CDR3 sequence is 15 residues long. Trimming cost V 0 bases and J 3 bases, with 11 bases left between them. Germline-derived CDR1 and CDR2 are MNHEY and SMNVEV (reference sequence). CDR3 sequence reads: CASSLSNEGHTEAFF. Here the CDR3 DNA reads TGTGCCAGCAGTTTATCGAATGAGGGCCACACTGAAGCTTTCTTT.

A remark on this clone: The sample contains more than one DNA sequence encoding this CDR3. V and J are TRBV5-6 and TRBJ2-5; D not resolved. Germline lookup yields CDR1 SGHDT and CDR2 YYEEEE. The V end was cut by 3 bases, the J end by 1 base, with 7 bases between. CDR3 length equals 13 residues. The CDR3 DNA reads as TGTGCCAGCAGCTCCGACCTCCAAGAGACCCAGTACTTC. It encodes CASSSDLQETQYF.

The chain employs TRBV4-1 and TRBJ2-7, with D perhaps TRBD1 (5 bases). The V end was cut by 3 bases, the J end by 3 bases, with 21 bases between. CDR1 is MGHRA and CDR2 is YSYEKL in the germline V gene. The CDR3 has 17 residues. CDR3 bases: TGCGCCAGCAGCCAGGCCTCTACCTTGACAGAGTTCTACGAGCAGTACTTC. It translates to CASSQASTLTEFYEQYF.

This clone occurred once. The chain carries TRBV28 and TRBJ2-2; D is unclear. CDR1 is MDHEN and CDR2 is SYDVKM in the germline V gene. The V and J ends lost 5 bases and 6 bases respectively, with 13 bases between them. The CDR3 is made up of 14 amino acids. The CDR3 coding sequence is TGTGCCAGCAGTAACTCCGGAATCGCCGGGGAGCTGTTTTTT. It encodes CASSNSGIAGELFF.